The rows below give T cell receptor beta chains drawn from one sample of a study of vaccination and CD4 T cells after COVID-19. These receptors lack a known antigen. In TCRdb, the PCR reads were re-called with MiXCR into one record per CDR3 protein. The table records tens of thousands of distinct CDR3 sequences, about 52% of them present only once. The specimen was CD4+ T cells from blood, cultured in vitro. The receptors originated from a human donor who had recovered from COVID-19. Both conserved end residues are part of each CDR3. D genes are given only for firm matches.

D gene,V gene,CDR3 protein
TRBD1,TRBV7-9,CASSQLNPQGAHEQYF
TRBD1,TRBV6-1,CASNLQGVVAKNIQYF
.,TRBV21-1,CASRREAAGGETQYF
.,TRBV20-1,CSARPGYNQPQHF
TRBD1,TRBV7-9,CASSRTTGGYQPQHF
.,TRBV7-9,CASSSTGDGGYTF
.,TRBV19,CASRLWDMNTEAFF
.,TRBV9,CASSVGSPAGSYNEQFF
.,TRBV6-1,CASSPQGSYGNSPLHF
.,TRBV5-1,CASSSQGTGNTIYF
.,TRBV19,CASSIRGGTEAFF
.,TRBV27,CASSPRRVEGGELFF
.,TRBV7-3,CASSPGQGRTTGELFF
.,TRBV19,CASTPTRTGELFF
.,TRBV28,CASTLPNTEAFF
.,TRBV11-2,CASSQPSDTQYF
.,TRBV19,CASSISSGNSNQPQHF
TRBD1,TRBV20-1,CSATGGRMGAFF
TRBD1,TRBV28,CASSPPGQASRRDTEAFF
.,TRBV21-1,CASIGTGAPYEQYF
.,TRBV7-8,CASSSGPNSNQPQHF
.,TRBV18,CASSPGRENTIYF
TRBD1,TRBV27,CASSDGQGAIGAFF
TRBD1,TRBV20-1,CSARDSRQGDEQYF
.,TRBV27,CASSRLRGLTFLTDTQYF
TRBD2,TRBV6-1,CASSPLTRRTSGPGEQYF
TRBD2,TRBV20-1,CSARTSGGQETQYF
.,TRBV18,CASSQLGPYEQYF
.,TRBV2,CASSVDSGNQPQHF
TRBD2,TRBV7-9,CASSPRDYTQYF
TRBD1,TRBV27,CASSLDLRRTGNYGYTF
.,TRBV7-2,CASSYLHGNTEAFF
.,TRBV20-1,CSARDSTYEQYF
.,TRBV20-1,CSADGSYGYTF
TRBD2,TRBV20-1,CSARRTSGSSEQYF
.,TRBV20-1,CSARDLRASRETQYF
.,TRBV6-1,CASSERAGRLVADTQYF
.,TRBV20-1,CSAKGTQRETQYF
TRBD1,TRBV20-1,CSLQGARTEAFF
.,TRBV19,CASSRGQRSYNEQFF
.,TRBV7-8,CASSPRRGNYEQYF
.,TRBV2,CASSDQVAYGYTF
.,TRBV2,CASAPSYRDPNSPLHF
TRBD2,TRBV20-1,CSADYSGRGLAKNIQYF
TRBD1,TRBV10-1,CASSRDRESDYGYTF
.,TRBV12-3/TRBV12-4,CASSTRSNTEAFF
TRBD1,TRBV10-3,CAIREPRTGLGDTQYF
.,TRBV20-1,CSARDTGRGEKLFF
.,TRBV21-1,CASSRSSGSIDTGELFF
TRBD1,TRBV5-6,CASSLQGLEGTEAFF
.,TRBV20-1,CSARLTGTYNQPQHF
TRBD1,TRBV6-2/TRBV6-3,CASSSGQGEVYEQYF